This TCR beta chain was documented in a study of OX40 agonist ivuxolimab in advanced cancers. Study results and limitations: There were also nonresponders showing low normalized T-cell clonal expansion.

In regard to this clone: Its antigen is currently unknown.

Method: immunoSEQ multiplex PCR; TCRdb's copy keeps in-frame clones and lacks some. The table lists tens of thousands of clones, around four fifths of them singletons. Trimming removed 6 bases from V and 0 bases from J; junction bases left unmatched: 5. From germline, CDR1 is SGHTA and CDR2 FQGNSA. This CDR3 region has 14 residues. This clonotype originated in an adult with an advanced solid tumor such as melanoma, head and neck, liver or kidney cancer. The sequencing here drew on CD4+ or CD8+ T cells sorted from blood, taken in a trial of the OX40 agonist ivuxolimab. This chain joins TRBV7-2 and TRBJ2-7; 7 nucleotides match TRBD2. The CDR3 DNA sequence: TGTGCCAGCAGTACAGCGGGGAACTCCTACGAGCAGTACTTC. This encodes CASSTAGNSYEQYF.